The 16 T cell receptor beta chains listed next were all sequenced from one sample in a study of response to subunit inactivated influenza vaccine. TCRdb re-derived calls from the RT-PCR reads in MiXCR, one entry per CDR3 protein. The sample records more than 150,000 distinct CDR3 sequences, roughly a tenth being singletons. The source material was CD8+ T cells sorted from PBMCs, sampled 23 to 25 months after vaccination. The receptors were gathered from a man aged 45 to 75 who received an inactivated influenza vaccine.

A few counts support this clonotype. The rearrangement links TRBV20-1 to TRBJ2-2, with D hard to call. CDR3 length equals 15 residues. Germline V CDR1 and CDR2: DFQATT, SNEGSKA (reference sequence). Trimming removed 3 bases at V and 0 bases at J, with 11 bases between. CDR3: CSARRRVSNTGELFF. CDR3 in DNA: TGCAGTGCTAGGAGACGCGTTTCGAACACCGGGGAGCTGTTTTTT.

The chain combines TRBV13 with TRBJ1-1; D is unresolved. The CDR3 covers 14 residues. Between the trimmed V and J ends, which lost 0 bases and 1 base, there was a span of 6 bases. Per the germline V gene, CDR1 is PRHDT and CDR2 is FYEKMQ (reference sequence). The CDR3 loop is CASSLGAGNTEAFF. CDR3 nucleotide sequence: TGTGCCAGCAGCTTAGGGGCGGGGAACACTGAAGCTTTCTTT.

There are a few counts of this clonotype. The chain combines TRBV4-3 with TRBJ2-2, with 11 positions matching TRBD2. Unmatched junction bases numbered 3, after V lost 0 bases and J lost 3 bases. The CDR3 runs 17 residues. Germline V gene sequence: CDR1 LGHNA, CDR2 YSLEER. The CDR3 spells CASSQEGSGRDTGELFF. The CDR3, as DNA: TGCGCCAGCAGCCAAGAGGGTAGCGGGAGGGACACCGGGGAGCTGTTTTTT.

In its sample, this clonotype was seen many times. This chain uses TRBV3-1 with TRBJ2-1; a weak D match, TRBD1 (6 bases). V gave up 4 bases and J gave up 3 bases, with 10 bases separating them. The CDR3 is made up of 14 amino acids. CDR1 is LGHDT, CDR2 YNNKEL, per germline (reference sequence). CDR3 in DNA: TGTGCCAGCAGCCGGGAACAGGGCTACAATGAGCAGTTCTTC. Its protein is CASSREQGYNEQFF.

This clonotype was observed a few times. Germline is not matched at one junction end, which may reflect a read error. Here the CDR3 DNA reads TGCGCCAGCAGATTGGGACAGGGAATCACTGAAGCTTTCTTT. Translation: CASRLGQGITEAFF. V is TRBV5-1 and J is TRBJ1-1; 9 bases agree with TRBD1. The CDR3 is 14 amino acids. Per germline, CDR1 SGHRS and CDR2 YFSETQ. The full variable domain, in which reference TRBV5-1 and TRBJ1-1 provide the parts outside the CDR3, is KAGVTQTPRYLIKTRGQQVTLSCSPISGHRSVSWYQQTPGQGLQFLFEYFSETQRNKGNFPGRFSGRQFSNSRSEMNVSTLELGDSALYLCASRLGQGITEAFFGQGTRLTVV.

This clonotype was counted between two and nine times. The rearrangement uses TRBV28 and TRBJ2-1; a possible D gene is TRBD1 (6 bases). V was trimmed by 5 bases and J by 1 base, leaving 15 bases between them. Germline V lookup: CDR1 MDHEN, CDR2 SYDVKM. The CDR3 contains 16 residues. This CDR3 is CASSSEGEISYNEQFF. CDR3 nucleotides: TGTGCCAGCAGTAGTGAGGGGGAGATTTCCTACAATGAGCAGTTCTTC.

The rearrangement joins TRBV4-2 to TRBJ2-7, with 9 bases that match TRBD1. There are 14 residues in the CDR3. V dropped 8 bases and J dropped 4; count of bases not matched to a gene: 9. The germline CDR1 and CDR2 sequences are LGHNA and YNFKEQ. The CDR3 loop is CASLLVGQGYEQYF. DNA of the CDR3: TGTGCCAGCCTCTTAGTGGGACAGGGTTACGAGCAGTACTTC.

V is TRBV4-3 and J is TRBJ2-1; 8 bases match TRBD1. In germline, CDR1 is LGHNA, CDR2 YSLEER. The CDR3 has 16 residues. J was trimmed by 4 bases and V by 0 bases; bases with no gene match: 5. Written as DNA, the CDR3 is TGCGCCAGCAGCCAAGATAGGGGACAGGAATACAATGAGCAGTTCTTC. Translating gives CASSQDRGQEYNEQFF.

This clonotype occurred a few times. The J gene is TRBJ2-1, the V gene TRBV30; 7 nucleotides align to TRBD2. This CDR3 comprises 16 residues. The germline V gene encodes CDR1 GTSNPN and CDR2 SVGIG (reference sequence). V shed 1 base, J shed 10 bases, and the junction held 16 bases outside the gene matches. The CDR3 reads CAWSGSPSGPSGEQFF. The CDR3 DNA reads as TGTGCCTGGAGTGGTTCCCCTAGCGGACCCTCGGGGGAGCAGTTCTTC. Using reference TRBV30 and TRBJ2-1 for the parts outside the CDR3, the full variable domain is SQTIHQWPATLVQPVGSPLSLECTVEGTSNPNLYWYRQAAGRGLQLLFYSVGIGQISSEVPQNLSASRPQDRQFILSSKKLLLSDSGFYLCAWSGSPSGPSGEQFFGPGTRLTVL.

The CDR3 region has the DNA TGTGCCAGCAGCCAAGAATCGGGGGGGGCTGAAGCTTTCTTT. Translated, it gives CASSQESGGAEAFF. The chain carries TRBV4-2 and TRBJ1-1; weak D call: TRBD1 (5 bases). V was clipped by 0 bases and J by 6 bases, with 11 bases between them. Per the germline V gene, CDR1 is LGHNA and CDR2 is YNFKEQ. The CDR3 is 14 amino acids.

This clonotype was detected ten times or more. The chain links TRBV7-8 to TRBJ2-4, with 8 bases lining up with TRBD2. Germline lookup yields CDR1 SGHVS and CDR2 FQNEAQ. This CDR3 spans 14 amino acids. V dropped 3 bases and J dropped 8; count of bases not matched to a gene: 6. The CDR3: CASSLVPGRDIQYF. The CDR3 bases are TGTGCCAGCAGCTTGGTTCCCGGGAGGGACATTCAGTACTTC.

This clonotype has a handful of counts. This chain uses TRBV28 with TRBJ2-1; TRBD1 matches 9 bases. The V gene's germline CDR1 is MDHEN and CDR2 SYDVKM. V lost 7 bases, J lost 7 bases, and 8 bases stayed unmatched. This CDR3 comprises 14 residues. Written as DNA, the CDR3 is TGTGCCAGCACCAAGGGGACAGGGAGAAATGAGCAGTTCTTC. Translation: CASTKGTGRNEQFF.

This rearrangement joins TRBV30 to TRBJ2-7; D gene ambiguous. The germline gives CDR1 GTSNPN, CDR2 SVGIG (reference sequence). This CDR3 is built from 12 residues. The V end lost 3 bases, the J end lost 4 bases, and 10 bases lay between the germline ends. The CDR3 sequence is CAWSHTPYEQYF. CDR3 bases: TGTGCCTGGAGCCATACTCCTTACGAGCAGTACTTC.

This clonotype was counted only a few times. Written as DNA, the CDR3 is TGTGCCAGCAGTTTTGGACAGGGACCGGCCAACGAGCAGTACTTC. As protein: CASSFGQGPANEQYF. This chain joins TRBV6-5 and TRBJ2-7, with 8 bases lining up with TRBD1. The CDR3 extends over 15 amino acids. With V trimmed by 4 bases and J by 5 bases, 10 bases remained unmatched. Per germline, CDR1 MNHEY and CDR2 SVGAGI.

V and J are TRBV7-9 and TRBJ1-4; possible D gene TRBD1, 6 bases. CDR1 is SEHNR and CDR2 is FQNEAQ in the germline V gene (reference sequence). The CDR3 is 15 amino acids. V dropped 5 bases and J dropped 0 bases, with 10 bases sitting between them. CDR3 residues: CASSGNRATNEKLFF. In DNA, the CDR3 is TGTGCCAGCAGCGGTAACAGGGCAACTAATGAAAAACTGTTTTTT.

DNA for the CDR3: TGTGCCAGCAGCAGGACAGTCCACGAGCAGTACTTC. As protein: CASSRTVHEQYF. The rearrangement links TRBV14 to TRBJ2-7; perhaps TRBD1 as D (6 bases). CDR1 and CDR2 from the germline V gene are SGHDN and FVKESK. The CDR3 has 12 amino acids. The V end was cut by 5 bases, the J end by 5 bases, with 10 bases between.